This T cell receptor (beta chain) came from a study of response to subunit inactivated influenza vaccine. Whole-study results and caveats: Each seasonal influenza vaccination recruits few new T cells, the authors suggested.

The CDR3 totals 14 residues. Germline V gives CDR1 DFQATT, CDR2 SNEGSKA (reference sequence). The V and J ends lost 6 bases and 0 bases respectively, with 14 bases between them. From the RT-PCR reads, TCRdb called clonotypes with MiXCR, one entry per CDR3 protein. Of hundreds of thousands of distinct CDR3 sequences listed, approximately 12% were seen once; the top ten hold roughly 10%. This clonotype was seen repeatedly, ten times or more. Its target is unknown. This sequence was found in a man aged 50-59 years who received an inactivated influenza vaccine. V is TRBV20-1 and J is TRBJ2-5; D unresolved. The source was PBMCs from blood, collected on the day of vaccination. The CDR3 sequence: CSASPPQYQETQYF. In nucleotides, the CDR3 is TGCAGTGCCTCCCCCCCTCAGTACCAAGAGACCCAGTACTTC.